This paragraph reports one T cell receptor (beta chain). The antigen is undetermined. From the reads, TCRdb called clonotypes with MiXCR, one entry per CDR3 protein. The repertoire has fewer than 400,000 distinct CDR3 sequences, 15% to 20% of them found once; the top ten carry 8.5% to 10%. The sample originates from a study of T cell repertoires in cytomegalovirus infection. Looking at the study overall: Evidence of both CMV infection and a matching HLA type came from public TCR beta signatures. Whole-study findings and limits: Based on cumulative public TCR beta family frequency, carriers of CMV plus the relevant HLA were identified. CMV-specific TCR beta clonotypes restricted by HLA-C were the ones dominating the ex vivo response.

The receptor's source is a human donor in good health (CMV status not recorded). Some clones in this sample may be carry-over from other donors' samples. The sample comprised PBMCs.

For the CDR3, the DNA is TGTGCCAGCCAAGTCAGGGATACTAATCAGTCACCCCTCCACTTT. Translation: CASQVRDTNQSPLHF. V and J are TRBV6-1 and TRBJ1-6; TRBD1 is a possible D gene (5 bases). The CDR3 contains 15 residues. CDR1 MNHNS and CDR2 SASEGT come from the germline V gene. V dropped 8 bases and J dropped 10 bases, with 21 bases sitting between them.